The sequence of this TCR beta chain was determined in a study of CD8+ T cells in alopecia areata. Broader study findings: In scalp and blood during tofacitinib, many expanded lesional clones persisted. Links between baseline CD8+ expansion and response need larger treated cohorts. More clonal than normal scalp was lesional scalp, particularly alopecia totalis/universalis.

Documented treatment: oral pan-JAK inhibitor, 5-10 mg twice daily. From alopecia areata patients, lesional scalp punch biopsies and peripheral blood were collected. Note on this clone: Its antigen is not known.

Germline CDR1 is SGHRS and CDR2 is YFSETQ. The CDR3 extends over 14 amino acids. V was cut by 4 bases and J by 2 bases, with 11 bases left in between. cDNA prepared by RNA extraction and subsequent reverse transcription served as the template for sequencing. Clones were sequenced by immunoSEQ multiplex PCR, and TCRdb holds only the in-frame ones, with some missing. The data show 150,000 to 200,000 clones, about 53% seen once. The genes are TRBV5-1 and TRBJ2-3, with D perhaps TRBD2 (6 bases). The receptor comes from a human donor with alopecia areata. Sequencing used CD8+ T cells sorted from blood, obtained at week 24, from a patient treated with tofacitinib. The CDR3 coding sequence is TGCGCCAGCAGCCCGGACTACCTCACAGATACGCAGTATTTT. Its translation: CASSPDYLTDTQYF.